Below, 7 T cell receptor beta chains from the same sample are listed, as sequenced in a study of blood T cell repertoires in COVID-19 (dated by TCRdb to the early 2020s). Libraries were built with the immunoSEQ multiplex PCR assay. Imported from immuneACCESS, the table was reduced by TCRdb to in-frame sequences with V and J called. These copies leave out some clones; in studies compared against another copy, an unresolved V gene accounts for under half, and the cause of the remainder is not known. The sample table records 150,000 to 200,000 clones; roughly 84% of these occur just once. The ten most abundant clones make up 6.5% to 7.5% of the sample. The sample consisted of peripheral blood. The receptors shown here come from a man older than 75 with COVID-19, enrolled during active disease.

The chain combines TRBV18 with TRBJ1-1; D not resolved. The germline V gene encodes CDR1 KGHSH and CDR2 LQKENI. This CDR3 is built from 12 residues. The V end was cut by 2 bases, the J end by 11 bases, with 12 bases between. CDR3 sequence: CASSPDVGGAFF. Here the CDR3 DNA reads TGTGCCAGCTCACCAGACGTCGGAGGGGCTTTCTTT.

The chain has TRBV9 and TRBJ2-7; 11 bases are a match to TRBD2. Per the germline V gene, CDR1 is SGDLS and CDR2 is YYNGEE. This CDR3 is built from 17 residues. V dropped 1 base and J dropped 2; count of bases not matched to a gene: 8. CDR3 sequence (DNA): TGTGCCAGCAGCGTACAGGCTAGCGGGGGGCCCGCCTACGAGCAGTACTTC. It encodes CASSVQASGGPAYEQYF.

A word on this clone: Other nucleotide sequences from this sample produce the same CDR3. V is TRBV7-3 and J is TRBJ2-5; D gene uncertain. Germline V gene lookup returns CDR1 SGHTA and CDR2 FQGTGA. The CDR3 loop spans 13 amino acids. V lost 1 base to trimming and J lost 2 bases, with 5 bases between them. The CDR3 DNA follows: TGTGCCAGCAGCTTAAGCGGACAAGAGACCCAGTACTTC. This codes for CASSLSGQETQYF. The whole variable domain, remainder taken from reference TRBV7-3 and TRBJ2-5, is GAGVSQTPSNKVTEKGKYVELRCDPISGHTALYWYRQSLGQGPEFLIYFQGTGAADDSGLPNDRFFAVRPEGSVSTLKIQRTERGDSAVYLCASSLSGQETQYFGPGTRLLVL.

The chain links TRBV7-9 to TRBJ1-6, with 8 bases identical to TRBD1. Looked up from germline, CDR1 is SEHNR and CDR2 is FQNEAQ (reference sequence). J lost 0 bases, V lost 6 bases, and 7 bases had no gene match. CDR3 size: 17 residues. CDR3 sequence reads: CASSRTGFSSYNSPLHF. DNA for the CDR3: TGTGCCAGCAGTCGGACAGGGTTCAGCTCCTATAATTCACCCCTCCACTTT.

V and J are TRBV5-1 and TRBJ2-1, with 9 bases matching TRBD2. Germline CDR1 SGHRS, CDR2 YFSETQ. V shed 0 bases, J shed 7 bases, and the junction held 8 bases outside the gene matches. This CDR3 is built from 16 residues. The CDR3 nucleotides are TGCGCCAGCAGCTTGGCCCTAGCGGGGCTAAGGAATGAGCAGTTCTTC. As protein: CASSLALAGLRNEQFF.

The gene calls are TRBV7-7 and TRBJ2-1; D perhaps matches TRBD2 (5 bases). V lost 1 base and J lost 10, with 11 bases in between. Germline CDR1 and CDR2: SSHAT and FNYEAQ (reference sequence). This CDR3 region has 13 residues. The CDR3 protein is CASSLERTGEQFF. CDR3 DNA sequence: TGTGCCAGCAGCTTAGAGAGGACGGGGGAGCAGTTCTTC.

The V gene is TRBV7-9, the J gene TRBJ2-5; 9 bases fit TRBD1. Germline V gene lookup returns CDR1 SEHNR and CDR2 FQNEAQ (reference sequence). This CDR3 is 14 amino acids long. The junction had 3 bases not matched to a gene; V was cut back by 4 bases and J by 3 bases. CDR3 nucleotide sequence: TGTGCCAGCAGCTCCGGGACAGGGAAAGAGACCCAGTACTTC. Translating gives CASSSGTGKETQYF.